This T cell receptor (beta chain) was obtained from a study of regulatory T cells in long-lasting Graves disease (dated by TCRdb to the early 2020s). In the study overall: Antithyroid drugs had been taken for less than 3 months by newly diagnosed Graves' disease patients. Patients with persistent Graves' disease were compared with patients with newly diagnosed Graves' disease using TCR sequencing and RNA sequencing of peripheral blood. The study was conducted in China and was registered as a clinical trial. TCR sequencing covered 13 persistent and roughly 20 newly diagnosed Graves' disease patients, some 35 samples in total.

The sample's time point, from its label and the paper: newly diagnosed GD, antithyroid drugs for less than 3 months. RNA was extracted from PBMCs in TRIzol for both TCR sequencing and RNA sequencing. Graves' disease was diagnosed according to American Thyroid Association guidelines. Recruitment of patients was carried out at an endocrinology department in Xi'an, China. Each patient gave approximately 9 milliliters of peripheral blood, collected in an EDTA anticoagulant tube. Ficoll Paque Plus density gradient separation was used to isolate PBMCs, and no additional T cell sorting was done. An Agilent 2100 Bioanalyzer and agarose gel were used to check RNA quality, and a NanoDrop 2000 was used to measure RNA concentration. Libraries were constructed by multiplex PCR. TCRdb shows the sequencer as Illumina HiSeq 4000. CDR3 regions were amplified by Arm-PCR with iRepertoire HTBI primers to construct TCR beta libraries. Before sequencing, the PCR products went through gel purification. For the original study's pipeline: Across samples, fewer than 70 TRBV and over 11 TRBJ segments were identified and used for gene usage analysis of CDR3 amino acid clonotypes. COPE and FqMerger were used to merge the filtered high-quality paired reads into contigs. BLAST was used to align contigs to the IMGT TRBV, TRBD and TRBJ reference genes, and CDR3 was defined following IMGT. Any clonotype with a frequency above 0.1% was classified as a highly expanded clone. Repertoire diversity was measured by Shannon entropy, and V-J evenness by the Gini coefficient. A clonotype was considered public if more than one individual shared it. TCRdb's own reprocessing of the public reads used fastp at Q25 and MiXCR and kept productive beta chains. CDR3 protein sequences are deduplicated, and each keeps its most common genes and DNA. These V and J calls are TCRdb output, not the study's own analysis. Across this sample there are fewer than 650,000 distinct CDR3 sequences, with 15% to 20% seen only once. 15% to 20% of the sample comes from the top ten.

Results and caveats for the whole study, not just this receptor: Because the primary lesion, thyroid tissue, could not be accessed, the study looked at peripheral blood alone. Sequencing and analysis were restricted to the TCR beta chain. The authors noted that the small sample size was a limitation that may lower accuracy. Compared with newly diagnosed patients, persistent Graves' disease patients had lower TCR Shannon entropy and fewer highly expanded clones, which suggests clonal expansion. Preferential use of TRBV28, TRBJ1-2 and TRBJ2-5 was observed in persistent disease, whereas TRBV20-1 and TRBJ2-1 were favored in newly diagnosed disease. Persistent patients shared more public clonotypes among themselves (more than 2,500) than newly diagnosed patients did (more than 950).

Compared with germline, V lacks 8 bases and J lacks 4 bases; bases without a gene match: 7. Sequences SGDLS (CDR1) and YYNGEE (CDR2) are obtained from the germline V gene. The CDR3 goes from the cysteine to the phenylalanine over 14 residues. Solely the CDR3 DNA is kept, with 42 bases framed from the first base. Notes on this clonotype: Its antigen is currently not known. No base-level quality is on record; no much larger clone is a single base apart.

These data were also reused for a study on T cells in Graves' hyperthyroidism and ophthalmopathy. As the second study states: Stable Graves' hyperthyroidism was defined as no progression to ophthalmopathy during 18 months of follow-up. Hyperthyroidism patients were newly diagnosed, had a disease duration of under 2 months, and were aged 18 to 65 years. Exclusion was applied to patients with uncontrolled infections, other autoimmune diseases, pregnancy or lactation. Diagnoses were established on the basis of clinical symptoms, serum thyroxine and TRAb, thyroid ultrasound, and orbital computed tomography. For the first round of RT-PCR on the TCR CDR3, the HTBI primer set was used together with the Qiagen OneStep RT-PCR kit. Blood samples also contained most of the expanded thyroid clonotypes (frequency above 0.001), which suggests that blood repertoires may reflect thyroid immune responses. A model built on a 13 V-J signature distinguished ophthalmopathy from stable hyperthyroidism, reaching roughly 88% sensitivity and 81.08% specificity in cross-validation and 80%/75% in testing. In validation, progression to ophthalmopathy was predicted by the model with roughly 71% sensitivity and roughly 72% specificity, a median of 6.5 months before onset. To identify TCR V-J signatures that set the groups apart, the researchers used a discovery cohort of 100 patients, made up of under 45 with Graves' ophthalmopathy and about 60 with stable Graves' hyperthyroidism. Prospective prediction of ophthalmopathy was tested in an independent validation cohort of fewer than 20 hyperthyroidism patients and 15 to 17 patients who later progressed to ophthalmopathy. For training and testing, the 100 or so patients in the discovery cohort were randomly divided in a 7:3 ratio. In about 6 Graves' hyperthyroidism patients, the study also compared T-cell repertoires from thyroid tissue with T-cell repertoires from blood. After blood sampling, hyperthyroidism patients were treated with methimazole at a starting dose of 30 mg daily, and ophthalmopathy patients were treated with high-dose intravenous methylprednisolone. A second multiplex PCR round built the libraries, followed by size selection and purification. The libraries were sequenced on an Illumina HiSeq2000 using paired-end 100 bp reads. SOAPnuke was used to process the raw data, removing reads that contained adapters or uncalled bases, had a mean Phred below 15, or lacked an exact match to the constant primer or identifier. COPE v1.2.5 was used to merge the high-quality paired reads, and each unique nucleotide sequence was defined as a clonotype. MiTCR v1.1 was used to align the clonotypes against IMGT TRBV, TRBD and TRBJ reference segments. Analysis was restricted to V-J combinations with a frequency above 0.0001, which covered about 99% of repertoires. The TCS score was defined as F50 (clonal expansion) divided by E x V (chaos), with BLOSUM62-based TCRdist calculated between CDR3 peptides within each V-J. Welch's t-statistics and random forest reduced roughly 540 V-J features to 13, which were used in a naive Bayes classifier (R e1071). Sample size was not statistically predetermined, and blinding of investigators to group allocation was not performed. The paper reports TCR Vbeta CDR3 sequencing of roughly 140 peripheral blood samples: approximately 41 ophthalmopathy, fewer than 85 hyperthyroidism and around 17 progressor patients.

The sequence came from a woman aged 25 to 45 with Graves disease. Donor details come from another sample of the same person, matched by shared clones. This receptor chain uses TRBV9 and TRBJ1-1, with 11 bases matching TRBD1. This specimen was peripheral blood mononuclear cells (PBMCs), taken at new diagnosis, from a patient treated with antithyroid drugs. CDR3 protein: CASGQGALGTEAFF. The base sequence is TGTGCCAGTGGACAGGGGGCGTTGGGCACTGAAGCTTTCTTT.